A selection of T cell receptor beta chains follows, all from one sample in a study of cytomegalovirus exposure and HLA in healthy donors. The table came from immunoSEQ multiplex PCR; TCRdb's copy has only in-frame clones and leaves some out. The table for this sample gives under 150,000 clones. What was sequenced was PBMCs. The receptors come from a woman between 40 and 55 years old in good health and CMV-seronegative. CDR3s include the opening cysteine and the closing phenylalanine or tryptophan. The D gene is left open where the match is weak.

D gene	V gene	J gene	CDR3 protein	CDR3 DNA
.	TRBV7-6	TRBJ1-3	CASSLALYSGNTIYF	TGTGCCAGCAGCTTAGCACTTTACTCTGGAAACACCATATATTTT
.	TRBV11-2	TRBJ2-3	CASSQDRSTVTQYF	TGTGCCAGCAGCCAGGACAGAAGCACTGTTACGCAGTATTTT
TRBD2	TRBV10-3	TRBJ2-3	CAISGNSGEGTDTQYF	TGTGCCATCAGTGGGAATAGCGGGGAGGGCACAGATACGCAGTATTTT
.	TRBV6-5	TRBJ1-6	CASSYSLQNYNSPLHF	TGTGCCAGCAGTTACTCCCTTCAGAACTATAATTCACCCCTCCACTTT
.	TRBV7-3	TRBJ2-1	CASSPSDSSSYNEQFF	TGTGCCAGCAGCCCCTCGGACAGCAGCTCCTACAATGAGCAGTTCTTC
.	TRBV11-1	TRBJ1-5	CASSLFTGQPQHF	TGTGCCAGCAGCTTATTTACGGGTCAGCCCCAGCATTTT
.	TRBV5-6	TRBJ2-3	CASSSGSSDTQYF	TGTGCCAGCAGCTCCGGGTCATCAGATACGCAGTATTTT
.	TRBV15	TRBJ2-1	CATSRIRPNGDEQFF	TGTGCCACCAGCAGAATTAGACCAAACGGGGATGAGCAGTTCTTC
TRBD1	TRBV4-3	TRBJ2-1	CASSQDSNGRGREYEQFF	TGCGCCAGCAGCCAAGATTCGAATGGCAGGGGGCGAGAATATGAGCAGTTCTTC
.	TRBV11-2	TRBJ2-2	CASSPRTGNTGELFF	TGTGCCAGCAGCCCCCGGACGGGAAACACCGGGGAGCTGTTTTTT
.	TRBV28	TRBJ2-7	CASSGTYSSYEQYF	TGTGCCAGCAGTGGGACTTATAGCTCCTACGAGCAGTACTTC
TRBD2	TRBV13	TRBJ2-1	CASSLANSGALSYNEQFF	TGTGCCAGCAGCTTAGCGAATAGCGGGGCGCTCTCCTACAATGAGCAGTTCTTC
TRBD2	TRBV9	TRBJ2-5	CASSSRGGDPETQYF	TGTGCCAGCAGCTCTCGGGGGGGCGACCCGGAGACCCAGTACTTC
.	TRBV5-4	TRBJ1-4	CASSPGRGGEKLFF	TGTGCCAGCAGTCCTGGACGGGGAGGAGAAAAACTGTTTTTT
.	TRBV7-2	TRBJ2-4	CASSPREPGGKNIQYF	TGTGCCAGCAGCCCGCGGGAACCAGGGGGTAAAAACATTCAGTACTTC
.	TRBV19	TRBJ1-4	CASSVQPSTNEKLFF	TGTGCCAGTAGTGTACAGCCATCAACTAATGAAAAACTGTTTTTT
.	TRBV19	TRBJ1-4	CGTGDTNEKLFF	TGTGGAACCGGTGATACTAATGAAAAACTGTTTTTT
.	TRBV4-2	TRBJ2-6	CASSQVDFWGANVLTF	TGTGCCAGCAGCCAAGTGGACTTCTGGGGGGCCAACGTCCTGACTTTC
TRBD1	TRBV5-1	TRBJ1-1	CASSAGGSTEAFF	TGCGCCAGCAGCGCAGGGGGATCTACTGAAGCTTTCTTT
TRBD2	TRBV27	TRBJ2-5	CASSLRLAGGTQETQYF	TGTGCCAGCAGTTTACGTCTAGCGGGGGGCACTCAAGAGACCCAGTACTTC
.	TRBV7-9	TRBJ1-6	CASRPTTVLNSPLHF	TGTGCCAGCAGGCCGACTACAGTCCTAAATTCACCCCTCCACTTT
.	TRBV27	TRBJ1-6	CASSPVPLRVSSYNSPLHF	TGTGCCAGCAGCCCCGTCCCGTTGCGGGTGAGCTCCTATAATTCACCCCTCCACTTT
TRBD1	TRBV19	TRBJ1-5	CASKDRGLNQPQHF	TGTGCCAGTAAGGACAGGGGGCTCAATCAGCCCCAGCATTTT
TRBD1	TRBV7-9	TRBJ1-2	CASSLRDTGEGYTF	TGTGCCAGCAGCTTAAGAGACACAGGGGAGGGCTACACCTTC
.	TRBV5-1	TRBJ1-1	CASSFEQGAEAFF	TGCGCCAGCAGCTTTGAACAGGGAGCTGAAGCTTTCTTT
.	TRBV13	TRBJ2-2	CASSFGKNTGELFF	TGTGCCAGCAGCTTCGGTAAAAACACCGGGGAGCTGTTTTTT
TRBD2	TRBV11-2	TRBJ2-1	CASSLNGGANNEQFF	TGTGCCAGCAGCTTAAACGGGGGGGCGAATAATGAGCAGTTCTTC
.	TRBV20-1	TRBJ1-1	CSASRDWSVVF	TGCAGTGCTAGTCGGGACTGGAGTGTGGTCTTT
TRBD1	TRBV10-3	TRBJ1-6	CAISELETGSSPLHF	TGTGCCATCAGTGAGTTGGAGACAGGGAGTTCACCCCTCCACTTT
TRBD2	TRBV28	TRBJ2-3	CASRNSGATDTQYF	TGTGCCAGCAGGAATAGCGGGGCCACAGATACGCAGTATTTT
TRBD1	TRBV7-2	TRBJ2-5	CASSPGTVETQYF	TGTGCCAGCAGCCCGGGGACAGTCGAGACCCAGTACTTC
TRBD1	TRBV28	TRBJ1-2	CAGGTVSNYGYTF	TGTGCCGGCGGGACAGTCTCTAACTATGGCTACACCTTC
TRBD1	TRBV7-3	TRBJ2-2	CASSYRTGVGTGELFF	TGTGCCAGCAGCTACCGGACAGGGGTAGGGACCGGGGAGCTGTTTTTT
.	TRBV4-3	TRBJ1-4	CASSQEIQGYNEKLFF	TGCGCCAGCAGCCAAGAAATACAGGGATATAATGAAAAACTGTTTTTT
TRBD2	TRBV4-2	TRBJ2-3	CASSQDWSSGGGDTQYF	TGTGCCAGCAGCCAAGATTGGTCTAGCGGGGGAGGAGATACGCAGTATTTT
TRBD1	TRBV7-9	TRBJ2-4	CASSLLDGRDRSSIQYF	TGTGCCAGCAGCCTGCTCGACGGACGGGACAGGTCGTCCATTCAGTACTTC
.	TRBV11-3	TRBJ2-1	CASSLSTGNNEQFF	TGTGCCAGCAGCTTATCGACAGGTAACAATGAGCAGTTCTTC
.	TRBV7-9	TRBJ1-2	CASSLEAQGTSYTF	TGTGCCAGCAGCTTAGAGGCGCAGGGTACCAGCTACACCTTC
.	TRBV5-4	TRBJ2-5	CASSLGGNPGSQTQYF	TGTGCCAGCAGCTTGGGAGGGAACCCGGGATCCCAGACCCAGTACTTC
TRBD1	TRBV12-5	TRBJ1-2	CASGFTGTVGGYTF	TGTGCTAGTGGTTTTACAGGGACAGTTGGTGGCTACACCTTC
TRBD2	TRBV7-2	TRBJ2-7	CASSGSGGSSYEQYF	TGTGCCAGCAGCGGTAGCGGGGGTAGCTCCTACGAGCAGTACTTC
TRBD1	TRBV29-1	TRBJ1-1	CSGRQGMWMNTEAFF	TGCAGCGGTAGACAGGGGATGTGGATGAACACTGAAGCTTTCTTT
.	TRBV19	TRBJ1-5	CASSISANQPQHF	TGTGCCAGTAGTATTAGCGCCAATCAGCCCCAGCATTTT
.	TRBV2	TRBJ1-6	CASSLTESMTPLHF	TGTGCCAGCAGTCTGACAGAGTCGATGACACCCCTCCACTTT
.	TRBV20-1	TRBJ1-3	CSAQGQDTIYF	TGCAGTGCCCAGGGGCAGGACACCATATATTTT
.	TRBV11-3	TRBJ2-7	CASSPPHKQRGGVYEQYF	TGTGCCAGCAGCCCCCCTCATAAGCAGAGGGGGGGCGTCTACGAGCAGTACTTC
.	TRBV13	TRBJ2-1	CASSPKASRGKEQFF	TGTGCCAGCAGCCCAAAGGCTAGCCGGGGTAAGGAGCAGTTCTTC
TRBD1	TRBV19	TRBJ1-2	CASRRTGDGYTF	TGTGCCAGTAGAAGGACAGGGGATGGCTACACCTTC